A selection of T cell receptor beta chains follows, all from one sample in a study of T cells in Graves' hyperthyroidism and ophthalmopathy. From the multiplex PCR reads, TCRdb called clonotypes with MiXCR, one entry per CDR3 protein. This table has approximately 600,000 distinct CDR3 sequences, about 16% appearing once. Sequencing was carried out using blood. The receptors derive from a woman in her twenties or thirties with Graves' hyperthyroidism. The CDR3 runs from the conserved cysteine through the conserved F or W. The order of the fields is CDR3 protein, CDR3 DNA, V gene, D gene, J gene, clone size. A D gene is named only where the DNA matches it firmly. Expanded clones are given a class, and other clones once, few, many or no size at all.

CDR3: CASSLGPLRATEAFF; DNA: TGTGCCAGCAGTTTAGGACCCCTCAGGGCCACTGAAGCTTTCTTT; V: TRBV27; D: NA; J: TRBJ1-1; size: many
CDR3: CASSQMGFSGNTIYF; DNA: TGTGCCAGCAGTCAAATGGGGTTCTCTGGAAACACCATATATTTT; V: TRBV12-3/TRBV12-4; D: NA; J: TRBJ1-3; size: many
CDR3: CALIEEGGGRYNEQFF; DNA: TGTGCCCTCATCGAGGAGGGAGGGGGCAGATACAATGAGCAGTTCTTC; V: TRBV2; D: NA; J: TRBJ2-1; size: many
CDR3: CSARTTSGYNEQFF; DNA: TGCAGTGCTAGGACGACTAGCGGTTACAATGAGCAGTTCTTC; V: TRBV20-1; D: TRBD2; J: TRBJ2-1; size: few
CDR3: CASSDSKLNNEQFF; DNA: TGTGCCAGCAGTGACAGTAAATTAAACAATGAGCAGTTCTTC; V: TRBV2; D: NA; J: TRBJ2-1; size: many
CDR3: CASSLSGRGGYEQYF; DNA: TGTGCCAGCAGCCTTAGCGGGAGGGGAGGGTACGAGCAGTACTTC; V: TRBV3-1; D: TRBD2; J: TRBJ2-7; size: NA
CDR3: CASSQSGGGRGGELFF; DNA: TGTGCCAGCAGCCAGAGCGGGGGGGGGCGAGGCGGGGAGCTGTTTTTT; V: TRBV9; D: TRBD2; J: TRBJ2-2; size: NA
CDR3: CATSDELYGYTF; DNA: TGTGCCACCAGTGATGAGCTCTATGGCTACACCTTC; V: TRBV24-1; D: NA; J: TRBJ1-2; size: many
CDR3: CASSLAGQENEQYF; DNA: TGTGCCAGCAGCTTAGCAGGACAGGAGAACGAGCAGTACTTC; V: TRBV7-9; D: TRBD1; J: TRBJ2-7; size: many
CDR3: CASTSEETQYF; DNA: TGTGCCAGCACTTCCGAGGAGACCCAGTACTTC; V: TRBV6-1; D: NA; J: TRBJ2-5; size: many
CDR3: CASSDEKYFRGLPYEQYF; DNA: TGTGCCAGCAGCGACGAGAAGTACTTCAGGGGGCTCCCCTACGAGCAGTACTTC; V: TRBV6-2/TRBV6-3; D: TRBD1; J: TRBJ2-7; size: many
CDR3: CASSTSYGTNYGYTF; DNA: TGTGCCAGTAGTACCTCCTACGGCACTAACTATGGCTACACCTTC; V: TRBV19; D: NA; J: TRBJ1-2; size: NA
CDR3: CASSSSDYGYTF; DNA: TGTGCCAGCAGTTCGTCGGACTATGGCTACACCTTC; V: TRBV28; D: NA; J: TRBJ1-2; size: many
CDR3: CASSMYSGSIEQYF; DNA: TGTGCCAGTAGTATGTACAGCGGGAGTATCGAGCAGTACTTC; V: TRBV11-2; D: TRBD2; J: TRBJ2-7; size: few
CDR3: CSAIEPTEQYF; DNA: TGCAGTGCTATAGAGCCTACCGAGCAGTATTTT; V: TRBV20-1; D: NA; J: TRBJ2-3; size: NA
CDR3: CASSFQGAASSYNEQFF; DNA: TGTGCCAGCAGCTTTCAGGGGGCTGCGAGCTCCTACAATGAGCAGTTCTTC; V: TRBV6-1; D: TRBD1; J: TRBJ2-1; size: NA
CDR3: CASSVGLGRQGGELFF; DNA: TGTGCCAGCAGCGTAGGTTTAGGGAGGCAGGGCGGGGAGCTGTTTTTT; V: TRBV9; D: NA; J: TRBJ2-2; size: few
CDR3: CASSISLGLYGYTF; DNA: TGTGCCAGTAGTATCTCGCTGGGGCTCTATGGCTACACCTTC; V: TRBV19; D: NA; J: TRBJ1-2; size: NA
CDR3: CASSLAGTGSNQPQHF; DNA: TGTGCCAGCAGCTTAGCCGGGACTGGGAGCAATCAGCCCCAGCATTTT; V: TRBV7-2; D: NA; J: TRBJ1-5; size: many
CDR3: CASTTGGNTEAFF; DNA: TGTGCCAGTACTACAGGAGGGAACACTGAAGCTTTCTTT; V: TRBV19; D: NA; J: TRBJ1-1; size: few
CDR3: CASSLMSMSFVFGRGEQFF; DNA: TGTGCCAGCAGCTTAATGAGTATGTCTTTTGTGTTTGGGCGGGGTGAGCAGTTCTTC; V: TRBV11-2; D: NA; J: TRBJ2-1; size: many